Each of the 11 T cell receptor beta chains below was sequenced from the same sample in a study of blood T cells in healthy people across ages. Sample-barcoded 5' priming and a J-beta primer mix drove a second PCR of about 6 to 11 cycles. TCRdb independently ran MiXCR on the 5' RACE reads; one entry per CDR3 protein. The data show roughly 2 million distinct CDR3 sequences, with around 50% seen just once and around 2.1% held by the top ten. The material sequenced was blood. The receptors come from a middle-aged woman in good health.

This sequence joins TRBV29-1 and TRBJ2-3; 9 nucleotides agree with TRBD1. The CDR3 sequence is 13 residues long. The germline gives CDR1 SQVTM, CDR2 ANQGSEA. The ends lost 7 bases at V and 5 bases at J; junction bases unmatched: 7. For the CDR3, the DNA is TGCAGCGCTGATCTGACAGGGGGAGATACGCAGTATTTT. It translates to CSADLTGGDTQYF.

The rearrangement links TRBV9 to TRBJ2-5, with D perhaps TRBD2 (7 bases). The V end was cut by 5 bases, the J end by 1 base, with 18 bases between. This CDR3 comprises 16 residues. Germline V gene sequence: CDR1 SGDLS, CDR2 YYNGEE. CDR3 nucleotide sequence: TGTGCCAGCAGTGAGGAGGGGGGGAGTCCCCAAGAGACCCAGTACTTC. It encodes CASSEEGGSPQETQYF.

The chain uses TRBV10-3 and TRBJ1-2; possibly TRBD1 for D (5 bases). V was shortened by 8 bases and J by 8 bases, with 18 bases between the two germline ends. This CDR3 region has 13 residues. Looked up from germline, CDR1 is ENHRY and CDR2 is SYGVKD. CDR3 residues: CAIGGGFLWGYTF. CDR3 coding DNA: TGTGCCATCGGGGGGGGATTCCTATGGGGCTACACCTTC.

This chain joins TRBV7-2 and TRBJ2-5, with TRBD2 matching over 8 bases. J gave up 5 bases and V 3 bases, and 11 bases lay outside the gene matches. Looked up from germline, CDR1 is SGHTA and CDR2 is FQGNSA. The CDR3 is 16 amino acids. DNA for the CDR3: TGTGCCAGCAGCTTGAGGCGCGGGGGGCAACAGGAGACCCAGTACTTC. It yields the protein CASSLRRGGQQETQYF.

The chain couples TRBV28 to TRBJ2-1; the D gene is possibly TRBD1 (6 bases). V was cut by 6 bases and J by 4 bases, with 13 bases left in between. CDR1 and CDR2 (germline): MDHEN, SYDVKM. The CDR3 length is 14 residues. CDR3: CASRSDSPYNEQFF. In DNA, the CDR3 is TGTGCCAGCAGATCGGACAGTCCGTACAATGAGCAGTTCTTC.

CDR3 loop: CASSPRSIVAKNIQYF. CDR3 DNA: TGTGCCAGCAGTCCCCGATCCATAGTAGCCAAAAACATTCAGTACTTC. The gene calls are TRBV5-6 and TRBJ2-4; unclear D gene. Germline CDR1 SGHDT, CDR2 YYEEEE. The CDR3 is 16 amino acids. Trimming stripped 5 bases from V and 0 bases from J, with 15 bases between.

J is TRBJ2-5 and V is TRBV12-3 or TRBV12-4; maybe TRBD2 (6 bases). Judging by the DNA end, TRBJ2-7 fits better; the J call may be wrong. The CDR3 runs to 15 residues. This chain's CDR3 is CASSLGLGRMNEQYF. CDR3 nucleotides: TGTGCCAGCAGTCTAGGACTCGGGAGAATGAACGAGCAGTACTTC.

J is TRBJ2-3 and V is TRBV20-1; 8 bases fit TRBD2. Germline CDR1 DFQATT, CDR2 SNEGSKA (reference sequence). This CDR3 has 15 residues. V trimming: 0 bases; J trimming: 6 bases; junction bases outside the gene matches: 8. The CDR3 is CSARDQSGGWDTQYF. The DNA for the CDR3 is TGCAGTGCTAGAGATCAAAGCGGGGGCTGGGATACGCAGTATTTT.

This clonotype was seen a handful of times. V usage is TRBV7-9 and J usage is TRBJ2-3; a possible D gene is TRBD2 (6 bases). Germline assignment: CDR1 SEHNR and CDR2 FQNEAQ (reference sequence). V was cut by 4 bases and J by 9 bases, with 17 bases left in between. CDR3 length: 14 residues. The CDR3 region is CASSSGLTGITQYF. In nucleotides, the CDR3 is TGTGCCAGCAGCTCGGGACTTACGGGGATCACGCAGTATTTT.

The rearrangement uses TRBV2 and TRBJ2-5; D ambiguous. Trimming stripped 7 bases from V and 1 base from J, with 10 bases between. The CDR3 has 13 residues. Germline V gives CDR1 SNHLY, CDR2 FYNNEI. CDR3 bases: TGTGCCAGCATCACGGATTTCCAAGAGACCCAGTACTTC. Protein product: CASITDFQETQYF.

The chain links TRBV4-3 to TRBJ2-3; the D is unclear. This CDR3 is 15 amino acids long. Trimming took off 0 bases at V and 0 bases at J, with 7 bases between the two ends. Germline CDR1 is LGHNA and CDR2 is YSLEER. The CDR3 bases are TGCGCCAGCAGCCAAGAAGGCCTCAGCACAGATACGCAGTATTTT. Translating gives CASSQEGLSTDTQYF.